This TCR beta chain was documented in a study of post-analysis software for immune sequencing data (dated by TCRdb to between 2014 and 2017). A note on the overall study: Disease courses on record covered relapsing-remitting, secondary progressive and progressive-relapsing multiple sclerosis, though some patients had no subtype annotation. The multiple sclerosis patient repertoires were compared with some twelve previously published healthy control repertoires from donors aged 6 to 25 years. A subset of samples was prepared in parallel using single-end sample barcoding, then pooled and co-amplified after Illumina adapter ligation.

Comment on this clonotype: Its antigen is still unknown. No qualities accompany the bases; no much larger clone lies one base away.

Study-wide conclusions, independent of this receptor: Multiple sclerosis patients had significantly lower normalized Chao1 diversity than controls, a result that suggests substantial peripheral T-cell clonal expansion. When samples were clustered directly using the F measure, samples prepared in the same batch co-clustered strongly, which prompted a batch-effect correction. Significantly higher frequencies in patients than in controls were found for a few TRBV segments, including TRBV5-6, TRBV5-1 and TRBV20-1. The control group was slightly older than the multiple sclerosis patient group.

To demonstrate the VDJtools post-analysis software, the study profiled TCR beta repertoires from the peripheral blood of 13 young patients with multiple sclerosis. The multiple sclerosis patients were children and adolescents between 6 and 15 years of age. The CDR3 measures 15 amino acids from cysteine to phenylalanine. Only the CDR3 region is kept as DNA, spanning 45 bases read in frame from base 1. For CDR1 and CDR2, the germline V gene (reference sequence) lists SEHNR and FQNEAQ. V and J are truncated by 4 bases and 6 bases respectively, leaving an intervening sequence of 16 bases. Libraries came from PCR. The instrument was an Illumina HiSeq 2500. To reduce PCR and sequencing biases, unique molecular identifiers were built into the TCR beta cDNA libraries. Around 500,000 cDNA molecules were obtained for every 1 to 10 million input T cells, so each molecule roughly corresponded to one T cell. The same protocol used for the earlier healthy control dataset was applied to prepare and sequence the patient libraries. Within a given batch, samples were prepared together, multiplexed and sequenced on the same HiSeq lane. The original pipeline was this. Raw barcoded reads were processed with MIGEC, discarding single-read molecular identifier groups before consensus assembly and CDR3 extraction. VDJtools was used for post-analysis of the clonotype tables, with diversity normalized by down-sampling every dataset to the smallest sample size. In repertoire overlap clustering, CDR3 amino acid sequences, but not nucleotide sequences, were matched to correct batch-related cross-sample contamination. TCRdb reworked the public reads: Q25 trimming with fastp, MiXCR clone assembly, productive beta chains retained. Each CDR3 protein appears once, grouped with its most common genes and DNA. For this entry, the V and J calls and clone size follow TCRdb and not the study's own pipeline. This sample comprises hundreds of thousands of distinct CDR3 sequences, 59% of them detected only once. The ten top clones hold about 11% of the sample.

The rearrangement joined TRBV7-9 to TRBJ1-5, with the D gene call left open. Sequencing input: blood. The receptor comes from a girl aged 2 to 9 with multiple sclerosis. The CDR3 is CASSSSEAGSQPQHF. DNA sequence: TGTGCCAGCAGCTCCAGTGAAGCGGGAAGTCAGCCCCAGCATTTT. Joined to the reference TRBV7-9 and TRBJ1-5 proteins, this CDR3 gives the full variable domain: DTGVSQNPRHKITKRGQNVTFRCDPISEHNRLYWYRQTLGQGPEFLTYFQNEAQLEKSRLLSDRFSAERPKGSFSTLEIQRTEQGDSAMYLCASSSSEAGSQPQHFGDGTRLSIL.